What follows are 18 T cell receptor beta chains derived from one specimen sequenced in a study of cytomegalovirus exposure and HLA in healthy donors. It was with 60 Vbeta and 13 Jbeta primers that the PCR ran. Only in-frame clones appear in the TCRdb table, and some are missing; sequencing was by immunoSEQ multiplex PCR. This sample has under 130,000 clones, with approximately 80% found just once. The sample was PBMCs. The receptors derive from a male donor in good health and CMV-seronegative.

This clone was picked up a small number of times. V and J are TRBV10-3 and TRBJ2-2; 9 bases match TRBD1. From germline, CDR1 is ENHRY and CDR2 SYGVKD. The CDR3 is 17 residues long. V lost 4 bases to trimming and J lost 6 bases; unmatched junction nucleotides: 12. This CDR3 is CAISVFRGQGVPGELFF. DNA for the CDR3: TGTGCCATCAGTGTCTTTCGGGGACAGGGAGTTCCCGGGGAGCTGTTTTTT.

The V and J genes are TRBV4-3 and TRBJ1-3, with 7 bases lining up with TRBD1. With V trimmed by 1 base and J by 3 bases, 3 bases remained unmatched. There are 15 residues in the CDR3. Per the germline V gene, CDR1 is LGHNA and CDR2 is YSLEER. CDR3 loop: CASSQGQGSGNTIYF. In DNA, the CDR3 is TGCGCCAGCAGCCAAGGACAGGGAAGTGGAAACACCATATATTTT.

The gene calls are TRBV7-2 and TRBJ2-5; D is unresolved. The CDR3 consists of 15 residues. The germline V gene has CDR1 SGHTA and CDR2 FQGNSA. V was pared by 4 bases and J by 5 bases, with 17 bases between. CDR3 sequence: CASSSGYPVVETQYF. CDR3 sequence (DNA): TGTGCCAGCAGCTCCGGGTATCCCGTCGTGGAGACCCAGTACTTC. The variable domain in full, completed from reference TRBV7-2 and TRBJ2-5, reads GAGVSQSPSNKVTEKGKDVELRCDPISGHTALYWYRQSLGQGLEFLIYFQGNSAPDKSGLPSDRFSAERTGGSVSTLTIQRTQQEDSAVYLCASSSGYPVVETQYFGPGTRLLVL.

The rearrangement links TRBV9 to TRBJ2-2; 9 positions agree with TRBD2. The CDR3 is 16 residues long. CDR1 is SGDLS, CDR2 YYNGEE, per germline. After removal of 4 bases from V and 7 bases from J, the junction contained 11 bases not matched to a gene. The CDR3 loop reads CASSLTSGKKNGELFF. The CDR3 DNA reads TGTGCCAGCAGCCTGACTAGCGGCAAGAAGAACGGGGAGCTGTTTTTT.

In this sample, this clone turned up once. The CDR3: CSVEDPGYGQYF. The CDR3 bases are TGCAGCGTTGAAGATCCGGGGTATGGGCAGTACTTC. The chain combines TRBV29-1 with TRBJ2-5, with D possibly TRBD2 on 5 matching bases. V lost 0 bases and J lost 11, with 13 bases in between. Per germline, CDR1 SQVTM and CDR2 ANQGSEA. This CDR3 spans 12 amino acids.

The chain combines TRBV2 with TRBJ2-5; 13 bases match TRBD2. This CDR3 contains 15 residues. With 8 bases clipped from V and 1 base from J, the junction kept 4 bases outside the gene matches. Germline values: CDR1 SNHLY, CDR2 FYNNEI. The CDR3 is CASGGLAGSQETQYF. The DNA of the CDR3 is TGTGCCAGCGGGGGACTAGCGGGATCCCAAGAGACCCAGTACTTC.

J is TRBJ2-1 and V is TRBV19; TRBD2 agrees at 11 bases. The germline gives CDR1 LNHDA, CDR2 SQIVND (reference sequence). Germline trimming cut 5 bases from V and 8 bases from J; bases unmatched to any gene: 8. This CDR3 spans 15 amino acids. The CDR3 DNA follows: TGTGCCAGTAGTCTTGCTAGCGGGAGGTTGGATGAGCAGTTCTTC. It specifies CASSLASGRLDEQFF.

V and J are TRBV30 and TRBJ2-2; D uncertain. The CDR3 consists of 15 residues. The V end was cut by 0 bases, the J end by 6 bases, with 14 bases between. Germline V CDR1 and CDR2: GTSNPN, SVGIG (reference sequence). The CDR3, as DNA: TGTGCCTGGAGTGTACCCAGCCGACTCGCCGGGGAGCTGTTTTTT. Encoded protein: CAWSVPSRLAGELFF.

This chain links TRBV21-1 with TRBJ2-7; the table's TRBD2 call for D was not verified on the DNA. TRBV21-1 constitutes a pseudogene. The CDR3 has 16 residues. The CDR3 here is CASSARTSGSSYEQYF. The CDR3 DNA reads TGTGCCAGCAGCGCCCGGACTAGCGGGAGCTCCTACGAGCAGTACTTC.

This clone was observed a single time. Here the CDR3 reads CASLPQVGFYSNQPQHF. The DNA for the CDR3 is TGTGCCAGCCTCCCGCAGGTTGGATTCTATAGCAATCAGCCCCAGCATTTT. This chain joins TRBV28 and TRBJ1-5; no clear D. Germline loops: CDR1 MDHEN, CDR2 SYDVKM. V lost 8 bases, J lost 0 bases, and 20 bases lay in between. The CDR3 covers 17 residues.

This CDR3 reads CASSLGGGGTEAFF. The CDR3 DNA is TGTGCCAGCAGTCTCGGGGGAGGTGGCACTGAAGCTTTCTTT. The chain recombines TRBV25-1 with TRBJ1-1; D perhaps matches TRBD1 (5 bases). V lost 5 bases to trimming and J lost 4 bases, with 14 bases between them. The V gene's germline CDR1 is MGHDK and CDR2 SYGVNS. The CDR3 loop spans 14 amino acids.

This chain uses TRBV5-8 with TRBJ2-7; weak D call: TRBD1 (6 bases). Trimming removed 4 bases from V and 7 bases from J, with 21 bases in between. There are 15 residues in the CDR3. Per germline, CDR1 SGHTS and CDR2 YDEGEE. The CDR3 protein is CASSATDRGAREQYF. CDR3 in DNA: TGTGCCAGCAGCGCCACGGACAGAGGGGCTAGGGAGCAGTACTTC.

The V and J genes are TRBV28 and TRBJ1-5, with 7 bases fitting TRBD1. This CDR3 has 15 amino acids. The V gene end was trimmed by 5 bases and the J gene end by 9 bases; junction bases not matched to a gene: 13. Germline V gene lookup returns CDR1 MDHEN and CDR2 SYDVKM. CDR3 amino acids: CASSSRGPPMGPQHF. Written as DNA, the CDR3 is TGTGCCAGCAGTAGTAGGGGGCCACCGATGGGGCCCCAGCATTTT.

The rearrangement links TRBV14 to TRBJ1-3; D unclear. Deletions cut 3 bases from V and 3 bases from J, with 12 bases between. CDR1 and CDR2 (germline): SGHDN, FVKESK. The CDR3 has 15 residues. CDR3 amino acids: CASSQSWGGGNTIYF. The CDR3 DNA reads TGTGCCAGCAGCCAGAGTTGGGGAGGTGGAAACACCATATATTTT.

This chain joins TRBV5-6 and TRBJ2-5, with 12 bases lining up with TRBD2. There are 16 residues in the CDR3. Unmatched junction bases numbered 4, after V lost 4 bases and J lost 0 bases. Germline lookup yields CDR1 SGHDT and CDR2 YYEEEE. The CDR3 bases are TGTGCCAGCAGCACGACTAGCGGGAGTCACCAAGAGACCCAGTACTTC. Its protein is CASSTTSGSHQETQYF.

Comment on this clone: Additional DNA sequences in this sample encode the identical CDR3. This chain joins TRBV4-2 and TRBJ2-1, with unresolved D. Germline V lookup: CDR1 LGHNA, CDR2 YNFKEQ. V was cut by 0 bases and J by 0 bases, with 9 bases left in between. This CDR3 has 16 residues. CDR3 DNA sequence: TGTGCCAGCAGCCAAGATCGAGGTAGCTCCTACAATGAGCAGTTCTTC. Translating it yields CASSQDRGSSYNEQFF.

The chain is built from TRBV4-2 and TRBJ1-1; no firm D call. The V end was cut by 0 bases, the J end by 0 bases, with 14 bases between. The CDR3 contains 17 residues. Germline V lookup: CDR1 LGHNA, CDR2 YNFKEQ. The CDR3 spells CASSQDPRQAMNTEAFF. As DNA, the CDR3 is TGTGCCAGCAGCCAAGATCCCCGCCAGGCCATGAACACTGAAGCTTTCTTT.

V gene TRBV5-6 combines with J gene TRBJ2-5, with D unresolved. The CDR3 totals 13 residues. V was trimmed by 0 bases and J by 5 bases, leaving 8 bases between them. CDR1 is SGHDT, CDR2 YYEEEE, per germline. CDR3 region: CASSLDGLETQYF. CDR3 in DNA: TGTGCCAGCAGCTTGGATGGGCTGGAGACCCAGTACTTC.